Listed below are T cell receptor beta chains from one sample, sequenced in a study of response to subunit inactivated influenza vaccine. TCRdb ran MiXCR on the RT-PCR reads and lists one entry per CDR3 protein. The sample records a few hundred thousand distinct CDR3 sequences, around 20% being singletons. The sequences come from PBMCs from blood, collected about 20 months after vaccination. The receptors come from a man aged 45 to 70 who received an inactivated influenza vaccine. Each CDR3 is given with its conserved first and last residue. The D gene is left open where the match is weak. Expanded clones get a size class; other rows say once, few or many, or leave the size out.

TRBJ2-1,TRBD2,.,TRBV24-1,16,CATSDPSGSLLHEQFF,TGTGCCACCAGTGACCCTAGCGGGAGCTTGTTGCATGAGCAGTTCTTC
TRBJ1-3,.,many,TRBV20-1,13,CSASLSPGNTIYF,TGCAGTGCTAGTTTATCCCCTGGAAACACCATATATTTT
TRBJ1-4,TRBD1,.,TRBV7-2,15,CASSRRQGAGEKLFF,TGTGCCAGCAGCCGCCGACAGGGGGCCGGAGAAAAACTGTTTTTT
TRBJ2-3,.,.,TRBV30,12,CAWMITGSTQYF,TGTGCCTGGATGATAACAGGGAGCACGCAGTATTTT
TRBJ1-1,.,few,TRBV24-1,12,CATGTEVTEAFF,TGTGCCACCGGGACGGAGGTCACTGAAGCTTTCTTT
TRBJ2-1,.,.,TRBV15,14,CATSRVLKDNEQFF,TGTGCCACCAGCAGAGTCCTCAAGGACAATGAGCAGTTCTTC
TRBJ1-2,TRBD1,.,TRBV18,15,CASSPRQGAGYGYTF,TGTGCCAGCTCACCACGTCAGGGGGCTGGCTATGGCTACACCTTC
TRBJ1-1,.,.,TRBV6-5,14,CASSYSTRNTEAFF,TGTGCCAGCAGTTACTCGACCAGGAACACTGAAGCTTTCTTT
TRBJ1-6,.,few,TRBV6-2/TRBV6-3,17,CASSYWSGSSYNSPLHF,TGTGCCAGCAGTTATTGGTCGGGGAGCTCCTATAATTCACCCCTCCACTTT
TRBJ2-3,.,.,TRBV7-8,17,CASSPRPPTRSTDTQYF,TGTGCCAGCAGCCCCAGGCCCCCGACTCGTAGCACAGATACGCAGTATTTT
TRBJ2-2,.,.,TRBV5-1,13,CASSSGHSGELFF,TGCGCCAGCAGCTCGGGACACTCCGGGGAGCTGTTTTTT
TRBJ1-2,.,few,TRBV5-4,18,CASDLWGAGEFLAYGYTF,TGTGCCAGCGACTTATGGGGCGCCGGGGAGTTCCTCGCCTATGGCTACACCTTC
TRBJ1-5,TRBD1,.,TRBV20-1,17,CSAIGQGRLYSNQPQHF,TGCAGTGCGATTGGACAGGGTCGACTATATAGCAATCAGCCCCAGCATTTT
TRBJ2-5,TRBD2,.,TRBV2,16,CASMGLAYEGQETQYF,TGTGCCAGCATGGGACTAGCGTATGAGGGCCAAGAGACCCAGTACTTC
TRBJ2-1,TRBD2,.,TRBV20-1,15,CSAGLAGDPSYEQFF,TGCAGTGCTGGCCTAGCGGGAGACCCCTCCTATGAGCAGTTCTTC
TRBJ2-1,TRBD2,few,TRBV5-1,15,CASSIVAGDGNEQFF,TGCGCCAGCAGCATCGTAGCGGGAGACGGCAATGAGCAGTTCTTC
TRBJ2-2,.,.,TRBV7-2,15,CASSWGDTYTGELFF,TGTGCCAGCAGCTGGGGAGACACTTACACCGGGGAGCTGTTTTTT
TRBJ2-1,TRBD1,.,TRBV6-2/TRBV6-3,14,CASRTGGAYNEQFF,TGTGCCAGCAGGACAGGGGGGGCCTACAATGAGCAGTTCTTC
TRBJ2-7,TRBD2,.,TRBV9,15,CASSPSGTSVYEQYF,TGTGCCAGCAGCCCCTCCGGGACTAGTGTCTACGAGCAGTACTTC
TRBJ1-2,.,.,TRBV20-1,14,CSASSTVSLYGYTF,TGCAGTGCTAGTTCGACCGTAAGCCTCTATGGCTACACCTTC
TRBJ2-1,TRBD2,.,TRBV9,16,CASSVGGGSAFNEQFF,TGTGCCAGCAGCGTAGGAGGCGGGAGTGCTTTTAATGAGCAGTTCTTC
TRBJ2-5,.,.,TRBV20-1,13,CSARADNSETQYF,TGCAGTGCTCGCGCGGACAATTCGGAGACCCAGTACTTC
TRBJ2-7,.,.,TRBV20-1,13,CSARVGNSYEQYF,TGCAGTGCTAGAGTAGGGAATTCCTACGAGCAGTACTTC